This is a list of T cell receptor beta chains from one sample in a study of chemoradiotherapy in HPV16-positive cancers. The data were produced by immunoSEQ multiplex PCR, yet TCRdb's version contains in-frame clones alone and is incomplete. The table lists about 14,000 clones, 65% to 75% of them singletons. This material was acquired from a patient who underwent chemoradiotherapy. The source is a human donor with HPV-associated anogenital cancer. The CDR3 runs from the conserved cysteine through the conserved F or W. The D gene is left open where the match is weak. Size is stated for part of the rows, as once, few or many counts, or as a class when the clone is expanded.

>-|-|TRBV11-2|TRBJ2-4
TGTGCCAGCAGTATACAGGGAGCCAAAAACATTCAGTACTTC
CASSIQGAKNIQYF
>-|-|TRBV28|TRBJ2-7
TGTGCCAGCAGTTTAAGGTACGAGCAGTACTTC
CASSLRYEQYF
>TRBD1|-|TRBV4-2|TRBJ2-7
TGTGCCAGCAGCCAAGATTTAGGACAGGGAGGCTACGAGCAGTACTTC
CASSQDLGQGGYEQYF
>TRBD2|-|TRBV5-4|TRBJ2-5
TGTGCCAGCAGCTTGACTAGCGTACAAGAGACCCAGTACTTC
CASSLTSVQETQYF
>-|-|TRBV14|TRBJ2-1
TGTGCCAGCAGCCCTAAGGGAGGGGGGCATGAGCAGTTCTTC
CASSPKGGGHEQFF
>-|-|TRBV6-6|TRBJ2-1
TGTGCCAGCAGTTACGGAGGGTCCGGTGAGCAGTTCTTC
CASSYGGSGEQFF
>-|-|TRBV7-9|TRBJ1-6
TGTGCCAGCAGCTTATGGCAATCCGGGTACTCCTATAATTCACCCCTCCACTTT
CASSLWQSGYSYNSPLHF
>TRBD1|-|TRBV5-5|TRBJ2-5
TGTGCCAGCAGCTTTGTACAGGGGGCTGTTGAGACCCAGTACTTC
CASSFVQGAVETQYF
>-|-|TRBV2|TRBJ1-1
TGTGCCAGCAAGGCGGGGCCGTACACTGGGACTGAAGCTTTCTTT
CASKAGPYTGTEAFF
>TRBD1|-|TRBV13|TRBJ1-4
TGTGCCAGCAGCCTCCGGGACAGGTTGTTTTTT
CASSLRDRLFF
>-|-|TRBV30|TRBJ1-3
TGTGCCTGGAGTCCAGGGCTAATCACCAGGACCATATATTTT
CAWSPGLITRTIYF
>TRBD2|once|TRBV15|TRBJ2-7
TGTGCCACCAGCAGAGAATTGGGACTAGCGACCTACGAGCAGTACTTC
CATSRELGLATYEQYF
>-|few|TRBV5-1|TRBJ1-4
TGCGCCAGCAGCTTAATTGGACCCGAAAAACTGTTTTTT
CASSLIGPEKLFF
>-|-|TRBV11-2|TRBJ2-7
TGTGCCAGCAGCTTATACTACGAGCAGTACTTC
CASSLYYEQYF